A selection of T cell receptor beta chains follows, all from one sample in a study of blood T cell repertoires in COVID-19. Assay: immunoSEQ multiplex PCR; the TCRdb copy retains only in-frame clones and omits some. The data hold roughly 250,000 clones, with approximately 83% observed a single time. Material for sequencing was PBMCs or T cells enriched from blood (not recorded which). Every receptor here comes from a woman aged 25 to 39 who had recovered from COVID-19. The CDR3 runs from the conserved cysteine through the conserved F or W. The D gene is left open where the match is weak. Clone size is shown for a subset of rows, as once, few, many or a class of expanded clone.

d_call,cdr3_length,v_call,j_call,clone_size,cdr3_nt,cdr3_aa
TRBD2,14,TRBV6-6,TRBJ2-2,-,TGTGCCAGCAGTATGGGGGGGGGCACCGGGGAGCTGTTTTTT,CASSMGGGTGELFF
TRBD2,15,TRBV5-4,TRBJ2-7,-,TGTGCCAGCAGCTTGGGGACTAGCGGGAGGAACGAGCAGTACTTC,CASSLGTSGRNEQYF
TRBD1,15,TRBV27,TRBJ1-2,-,TGTGCCAGCAGTTTAGTGGGACAGGGAGGCTATGGCTACACCTTC,CASSLVGQGGYGYTF
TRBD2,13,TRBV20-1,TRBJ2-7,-,TGCAGTGCTAGTAGGGACTATAGTTATGAGCAGTACTTC,CSASRDYSYEQYF
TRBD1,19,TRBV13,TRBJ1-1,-,TGTGCCAGCAGCTTAGCCGTGACAGGGTTGAGGGCTGGGGCCACTGAAGCTTTCTTT,CASSLAVTGLRAGATEAFF
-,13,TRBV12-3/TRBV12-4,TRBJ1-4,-,TGTGCCAGCAGTTTTCTACGAGGCGAAAAACTGTTTTTT,CASSFLRGEKLFF
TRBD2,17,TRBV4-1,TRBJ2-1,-,TGCGCCAGCAGCCAAGAGGGGACTAGCGGGGGGAGGAATGAGCAGTTCTTC,CASSQEGTSGGRNEQFF
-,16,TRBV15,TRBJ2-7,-,TGTGCCACCAGCAGCGGCAGCAGGGGGAGGCGGGACGAGCAGTACTTC,CATSSGSRGRRDEQYF
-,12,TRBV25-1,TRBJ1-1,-,TGTGCCAGCACCTTTATGGGAGGGGGAGCTTTCTTT,CASTFMGGGAFF
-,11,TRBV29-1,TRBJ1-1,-,TGCAGCGTTGTACAAGACACTGAAGCTTTCTTT,CSVVQDTEAFF
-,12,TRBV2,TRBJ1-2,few,TGTGCCAATTCCGGGACACTGTCCGGGTGCACCTTC,CANSGTLSGCTF
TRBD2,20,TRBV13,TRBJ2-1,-,TGTGCCAGCAGCTTAGTGTGGGGTAGCGGGGGGGCCGGTCGGTCTGGTGAGCAGTTCTTC,CASSLVWGSGGAGRSGEQFF
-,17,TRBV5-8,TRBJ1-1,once,TGTGCCAGCAGCTTGGCTATTGGGGCTGCTCCGAACACTGAAGCTTTCTTT,CASSLAIGAAPNTEAFF
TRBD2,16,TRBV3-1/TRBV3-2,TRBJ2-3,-,TGTGCCAGCAGCCAGAACGTCGGTCTAGCGGTAGATACGCAGTATTTT,CASSQNVGLAVDTQYF
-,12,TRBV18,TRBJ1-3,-,TGTGCCAGCTCACCGGCAGGGAACACCATATATTTT,CASSPAGNTIYF
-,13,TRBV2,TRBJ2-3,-,TGTGCCAGCAGTGAGTCCAGGGTGGATACGCAGTATTTT,CASSESRVDTQYF
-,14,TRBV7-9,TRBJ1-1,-,TGTGCCAGCAGCCCGGGACAATTGAACACTGAAGCTTTCTTT,CASSPGQLNTEAFF
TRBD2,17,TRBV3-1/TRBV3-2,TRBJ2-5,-,TGTGCCAGCAGCCAAGCTGAAAGCCTAGCGGGGGAAGAGACCCAGTACTTC,CASSQAESLAGEETQYF
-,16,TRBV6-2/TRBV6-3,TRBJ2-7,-,TGTGCCAGCAGTTCCCCCGAGCGGCGCGGTTCTTACGAGCAGTACTTC,CASSSPERRGSYEQYF
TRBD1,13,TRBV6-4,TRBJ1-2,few,TGTGCCAGCAGTGACGCAGGGGGCTATGGCTACACCTTC,CASSDAGGYGYTF
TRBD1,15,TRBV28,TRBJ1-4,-,TGTGCCAGCAGTTTAAACAGGGGGCTGGTTGAAAAACTGTTTTTT,CASSLNRGLVEKLFF
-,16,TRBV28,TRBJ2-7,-,TGTGCCAGCAGTTTCCGGGACAAGACCATATCGAGGGAGCAGTACTTC,CASSFRDKTISREQYF
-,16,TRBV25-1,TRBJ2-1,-,TGTGCCAGCAGTGAACGGCCAGGGCTTACCTACAATGAGCAGTTCTTC,CASSERPGLTYNEQFF
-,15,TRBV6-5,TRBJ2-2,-,TGTGCCAGCAGTTACGGGCTGGGCTTAGCCGGGGAGCTGTTTTTT,CASSYGLGLAGELFF
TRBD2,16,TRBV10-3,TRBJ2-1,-,TGTGCCATCAGTGAGAGGCCTAGCGGGGCCCTAAATGAGCAGTTCTTC,CAISERPSGALNEQFF
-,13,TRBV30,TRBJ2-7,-,TGTGCCTGGAGTGGACAGAGCTCCTACGAGCAGTACTTC,CAWSGQSSYEQYF
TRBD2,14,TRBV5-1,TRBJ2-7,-,TGCGCCAGTCAGACTAGCGGGGGGCCGTACGAGCAGTACTTC,CASQTSGGPYEQYF
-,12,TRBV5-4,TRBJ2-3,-,TGTGCCAGCAGTTCAGGGGCAGATACGCAGTATTTT,CASSSGADTQYF
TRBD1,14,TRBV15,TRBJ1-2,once,TGTGCCACCAGCTCTCCACAGGGGTTCTATGGCTACACCTTC,CATSSPQGFYGYTF
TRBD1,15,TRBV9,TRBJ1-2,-,TGTGCCAGCAGCGTTGGATCCGGACAGGATCTAGGCTACACCTTC,CASSVGSGQDLGYTF
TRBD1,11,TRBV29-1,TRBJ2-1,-,TGCAGCGGTGACAGGGGAAATGAGCAGTTCTTC,CSGDRGNEQFF